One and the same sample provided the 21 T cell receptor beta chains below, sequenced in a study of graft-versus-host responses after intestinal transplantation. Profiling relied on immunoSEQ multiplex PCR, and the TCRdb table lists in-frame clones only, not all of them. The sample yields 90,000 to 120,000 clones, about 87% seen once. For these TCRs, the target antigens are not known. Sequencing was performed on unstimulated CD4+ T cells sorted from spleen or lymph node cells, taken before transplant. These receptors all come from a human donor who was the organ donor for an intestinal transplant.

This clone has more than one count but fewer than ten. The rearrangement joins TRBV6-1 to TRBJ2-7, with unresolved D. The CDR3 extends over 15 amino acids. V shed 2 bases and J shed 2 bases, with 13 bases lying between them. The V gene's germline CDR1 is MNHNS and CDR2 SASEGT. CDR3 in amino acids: CASSENSAGPYEQYF. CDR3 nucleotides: TGTGCCAGCAGTGAAAACTCGGCCGGCCCCTACGAGCAGTACTTC.

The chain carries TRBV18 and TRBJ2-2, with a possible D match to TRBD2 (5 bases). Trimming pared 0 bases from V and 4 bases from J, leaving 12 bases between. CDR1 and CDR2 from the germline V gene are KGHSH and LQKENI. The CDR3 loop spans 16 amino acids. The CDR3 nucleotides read TGTGCCAGCTCACCACCGAATTTTCGGGGCACCGGGGAGCTGTTTTTT. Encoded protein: CASSPPNFRGTGELFF.

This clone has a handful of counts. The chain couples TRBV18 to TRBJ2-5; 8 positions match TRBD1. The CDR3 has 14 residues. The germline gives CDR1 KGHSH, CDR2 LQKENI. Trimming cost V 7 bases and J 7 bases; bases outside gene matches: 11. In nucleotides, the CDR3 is TGTGCCAGCTTCCAGGGGGCCGGTAAGGGGACCCAGTACTTC. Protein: CASFQGAGKGTQYF.

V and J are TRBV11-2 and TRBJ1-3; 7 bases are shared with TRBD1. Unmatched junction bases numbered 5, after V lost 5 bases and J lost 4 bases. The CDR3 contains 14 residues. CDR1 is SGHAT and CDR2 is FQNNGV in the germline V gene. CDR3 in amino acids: CASSLGTAGNTIYF. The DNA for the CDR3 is TGTGCCAGCAGCCTTGGGACAGCCGGAAACACCATATATTTT.

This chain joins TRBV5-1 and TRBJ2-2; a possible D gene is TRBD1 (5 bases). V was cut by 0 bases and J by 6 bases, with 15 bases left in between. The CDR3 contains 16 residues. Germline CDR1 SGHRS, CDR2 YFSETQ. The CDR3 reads CASSLVPGLSPGELFF. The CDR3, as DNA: TGCGCCAGCAGCTTGGTTCCAGGGTTATCCCCCGGGGAGCTGTTTTTT.

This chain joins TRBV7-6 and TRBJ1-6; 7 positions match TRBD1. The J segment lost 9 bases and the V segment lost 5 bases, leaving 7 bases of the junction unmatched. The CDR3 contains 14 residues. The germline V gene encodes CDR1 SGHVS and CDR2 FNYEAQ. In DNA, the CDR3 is TGTGCCAGCAGCCGGGGGACAGTTCGTTCACCCCTCCACTTT. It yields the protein CASSRGTVRSPLHF.

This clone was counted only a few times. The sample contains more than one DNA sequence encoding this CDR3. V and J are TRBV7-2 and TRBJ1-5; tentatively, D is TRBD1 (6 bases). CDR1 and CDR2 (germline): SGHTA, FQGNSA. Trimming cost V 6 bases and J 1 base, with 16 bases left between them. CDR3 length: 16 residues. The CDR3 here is CASSLVSGTSNQPQHF. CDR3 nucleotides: TGTGCCAGCAGTCTAGTATCTGGGACAAGCAATCAGCCCCAGCATTTT.

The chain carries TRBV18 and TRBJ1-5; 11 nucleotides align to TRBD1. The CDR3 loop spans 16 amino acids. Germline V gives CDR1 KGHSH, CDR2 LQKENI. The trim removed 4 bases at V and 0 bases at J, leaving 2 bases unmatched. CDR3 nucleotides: TGTGCCAGCTCACTGGACAGGGGGCTTAGCAATCAGCCCCAGCATTTT. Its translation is CASSLDRGLSNQPQHF.

The CDR3 loop reads CASSYFPSSYNSPLHF. DNA of the CDR3: TGTGCCAGCAGTTACTTCCCGAGCTCCTATAATTCACCCCTCCACTTT. This chain connects TRBV6-5 to TRBJ1-6; D is uncertain. The CDR3 is made up of 16 amino acids. The V end was cut by 1 base, the J end by 0 bases, with 7 bases between. Germline loops: CDR1 MNHEY, CDR2 SVGAGI.

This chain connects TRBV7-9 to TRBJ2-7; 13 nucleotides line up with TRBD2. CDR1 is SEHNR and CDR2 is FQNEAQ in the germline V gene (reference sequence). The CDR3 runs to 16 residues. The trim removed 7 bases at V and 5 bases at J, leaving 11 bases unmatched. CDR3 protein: CASTPLGLAGIHEQYF. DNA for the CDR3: TGTGCCAGCACCCCCCTGGGACTAGCGGGAATTCACGAGCAGTACTTC.

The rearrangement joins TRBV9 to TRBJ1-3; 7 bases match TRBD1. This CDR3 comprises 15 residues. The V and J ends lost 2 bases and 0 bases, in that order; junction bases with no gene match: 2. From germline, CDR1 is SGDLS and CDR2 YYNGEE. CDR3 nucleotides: TGTGCCAGCAGCGTCGGGACAGTCTCTGGAAACACCATATATTTT. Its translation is CASSVGTVSGNTIYF.

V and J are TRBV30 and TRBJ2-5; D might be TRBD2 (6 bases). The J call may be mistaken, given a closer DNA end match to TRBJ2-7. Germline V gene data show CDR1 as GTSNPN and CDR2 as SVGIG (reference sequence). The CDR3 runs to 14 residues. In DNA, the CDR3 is TGTGCCTGGGGCCGGGTGGGGGAGGACTACGAGCAGTACTTC. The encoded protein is CAWGRVGEDYEQYF.

CDR3 amino acids: CASSYSGGASQPQHF. CDR3 in DNA: TGTGCCAGCAGTTACTCGGGGGGGGCCAGTCAGCCCCAGCATTTT. The rearrangement links TRBV6-5 to TRBJ1-5; D might be TRBD1 (6 bases). Germline loops: CDR1 MNHEY, CDR2 SVGAGI. Trimming took off 0 bases at V and 6 bases at J, with 12 bases between the two ends. The CDR3 extends over 15 amino acids.

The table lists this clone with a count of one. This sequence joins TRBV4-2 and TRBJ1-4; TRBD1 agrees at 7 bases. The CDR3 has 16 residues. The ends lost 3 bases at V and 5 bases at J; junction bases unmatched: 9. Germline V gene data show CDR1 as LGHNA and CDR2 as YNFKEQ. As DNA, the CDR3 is TGTGCCAGCAGCCAGGCACGACAGGGAAAAAATGAAAAACTGTTTTTT. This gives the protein CASSQARQGKNEKLFF.

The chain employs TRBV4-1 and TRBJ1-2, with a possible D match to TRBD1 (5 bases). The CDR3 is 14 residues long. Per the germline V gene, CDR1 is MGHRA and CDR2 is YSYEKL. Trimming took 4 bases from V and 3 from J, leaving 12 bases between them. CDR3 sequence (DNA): TGCGCCAGCAGCCTCGACGGGGACCACTATGGCTACACCTTC. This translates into CASSLDGDHYGYTF.

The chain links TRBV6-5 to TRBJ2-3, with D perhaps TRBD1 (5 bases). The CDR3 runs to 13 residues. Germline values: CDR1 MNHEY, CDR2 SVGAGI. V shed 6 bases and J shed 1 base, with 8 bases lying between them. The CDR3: CASRKTGTDTQYF. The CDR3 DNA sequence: TGTGCCAGCAGAAAGACAGGCACAGATACGCAGTATTTT.

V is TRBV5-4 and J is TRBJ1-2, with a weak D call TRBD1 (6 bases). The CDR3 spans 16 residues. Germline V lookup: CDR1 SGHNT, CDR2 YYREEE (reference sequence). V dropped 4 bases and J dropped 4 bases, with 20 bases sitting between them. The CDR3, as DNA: TGTGCCAGCAGCAGGGGGGGCAGCTCCAGGGGCTATGGCTACACCTTC. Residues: CASSRGGSSRGYGYTF.

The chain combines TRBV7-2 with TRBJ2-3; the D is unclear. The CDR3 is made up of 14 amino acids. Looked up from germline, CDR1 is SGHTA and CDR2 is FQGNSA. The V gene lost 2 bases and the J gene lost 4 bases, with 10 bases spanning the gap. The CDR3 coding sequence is TGTGCCAGCAGCTTATATGGCGGCCCAGATACGCAGTATTTT. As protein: CASSLYGGPDTQYF.

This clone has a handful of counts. CDR3 in amino acids: CASSLLVNTEAFF. CDR3 coding DNA: TGCGCCAGCAGCTTGCTTGTGAACACTGAAGCTTTCTTT. The rearrangement links TRBV5-1 to TRBJ1-1; D is ambiguous. The CDR3 totals 13 residues. Per the germline V gene, CDR1 is SGHRS and CDR2 is YFSETQ. V was cut by 1 base and J by 0 bases, with 4 bases left in between.

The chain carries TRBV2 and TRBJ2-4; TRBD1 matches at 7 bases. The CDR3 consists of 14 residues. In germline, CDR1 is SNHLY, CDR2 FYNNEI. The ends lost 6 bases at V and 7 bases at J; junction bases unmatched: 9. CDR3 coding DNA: TGTGCCAGCAGGGGGGTGACAGGGCGGAACATTCAGTACTTC. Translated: CASRGVTGRNIQYF.

CDR3 amino acids: CASWGRQTGYGYTF. CDR3 nucleotides: TGTGCATCCTGGGGCAGACAGACCGGCTATGGCTACACCTTC. The chain carries TRBV6-1 and TRBJ1-2; TRBD1 is a possible D gene (5 bases). Germline V gene data show CDR1 as MNHNS and CDR2 as SASEGT. The CDR3 runs 14 residues.